Shown below are 20 T cell receptor beta chains from a single sample sequenced in a study of Graves' ophthalmopathy and Graves' hyperthyroidism. Amplified TCR beta CDR3 regions were obtained using RNA transcripts as template. A first-round RT-PCR used HTBI primers, followed by a second-round multiplex PCR. TCRdb used MiXCR to reprocess the multiplex PCR reads, holding one entry per CDR3 protein. The sample holds 400,000 to 500,000 distinct CDR3 sequences; 21% are singletons and the top ten take approximately 3.2%. The sequencing sample was made of peripheral blood. All receptors come from a young woman with stable Graves' hyperthyroidism.

In this sample, this clonotype turned up many times. V and J are TRBV20-1 and TRBJ2-5, with 9 bases lining up with TRBD2. CDR3 length equals 13 residues. The germline CDR1 and CDR2 sequences are DFQATT and SNEGSKA (reference sequence). Trimming at V came to 6 bases and at J to 4 bases, leaving 6 bases not matched to a gene. DNA for the CDR3: TGCAGTGCAGGAGGGCGGGGGGGAGAGACCCAGTACTTC. Protein: CSAGGRGGETQYF.

This clonotype was seen more than once but under ten times. The V and J genes are TRBV6-1 and TRBJ2-2, with unresolved D. The CDR3 is 13 amino acids. V was trimmed by 4 bases and J by 8 bases, leaving 11 bases between them. From germline, CDR1 is MNHNS and CDR2 SASEGT. In DNA, the CDR3 is TGTGCCAGCAGTGTTGGTACGACAGGGGAGCTGTTTTTT. Encoded protein: CASSVGTTGELFF.

This clonotype turned up a few times. The rearrangement uses TRBV27 and TRBJ2-7; 8 nucleotides agree with TRBD1. Germline values: CDR1 MNHEY, CDR2 SMNVEV (reference sequence). The CDR3 runs to 13 residues. Unmatched junction bases numbered 4, after V lost 4 bases and J lost 5 bases. This CDR3 reads CASSSRTGNEQYF. CDR3 nucleotides: TGTGCCAGCAGTTCTCGGACAGGGAACGAGCAGTACTTC.

This clonotype appeared many times. This CDR3 reads CSARQFTSYEQYF. CDR3 nucleotides: TGCAGTGCTAGACAATTCACTAGCTACGAGCAGTACTTC. The chain couples TRBV20-1 to TRBJ2-7; possible D gene TRBD2, 5 bases. V lost 2 bases, J lost 3 bases, and 11 bases lay in between. Germline V CDR1 and CDR2: DFQATT, SNEGSKA (reference sequence). There are 13 residues in the CDR3.

This clonotype was seen repeatedly, ten times or more. The chain couples TRBV5-1 to TRBJ1-1; D gene unclear. The V end was cut by 1 base, the J end by 1 base, with 8 bases between. The CDR3 extends over 14 amino acids. The germline CDR1 and CDR2 sequences are SGHRS and YFSETQ. The CDR3: CASSLYGENTEAFF. Written as DNA, the CDR3 is TGCGCCAGCAGCTTGTATGGGGAGAACACTGAAGCTTTCTTT.

This sequence joins TRBV12-3 or TRBV12-4 and TRBJ2-5, with 9 bases lining up with TRBD2. V was clipped by 5 bases and J by 5 bases; unmatched bases: 15. The CDR3 loop spans 17 amino acids. CDR3 DNA: TGTGCCAGCAGTACAAACCCACCGGGACTAGCAACTGAGACCCAGTACTTC. Encoded protein: CASSTNPPGLATETQYF.

The chain couples TRBV6-5 to TRBJ1-1; D is unresolved. CDR1 is MNHEY, CDR2 SVGAGI, per germline. The V end lost 0 bases, the J end lost 4 bases, and 9 bases lay between the germline ends. This CDR3 contains 14 residues. CDR3 sequence (DNA): TGTGCCAGCAGTTACTCGATCGCGGGCACTGAAGCTTTCTTT. Its translation is CASSYSIAGTEAFF.

In its sample, this clonotype was seen many times. This chain connects TRBV6-2 or TRBV6-3 to TRBJ2-6; D unresolved. With 8 bases removed from V and 0 bases from J, the gap between germline ends came to 8 bases. The germline CDR1 and CDR2 sequences are MNHEY and SVGEGT. The length of the CDR3 is 14 residues. The CDR3 DNA is TGTGCCAGCGGGATCGCCTCTGGGGCCAACGTCCTGACTTTC. Its translation: CASGIASGANVLTF.

This clonotype was seen at least ten times. The chain is built from TRBV27 and TRBJ2-7; D is perhaps TRBD1 or TRBD2 (6 bases each). Germline CDR1 and CDR2: MNHEY and SMNVEV (reference sequence). The CDR3 contains 14 residues. Trimming left V 6 bases short and J 5 bases short, with 17 bases between. CDR3 in amino acids: CASSPRGARDEQYF. The CDR3 DNA reads TGTGCCAGCAGCCCTAGGGGGGCTCGCGACGAGCAGTACTTC.

The table lists this clonotype with many counts. This chain uses TRBV6-5 with TRBJ2-5, with D possibly TRBD1 on 5 matching bases. This CDR3 comprises 13 residues. Trimming took off 6 bases at V and 5 bases at J, with 13 bases between the two ends. Germline V lookup: CDR1 MNHEY, CDR2 SVGAGI. CDR3 region: CASRSSGSETQYF. The CDR3 coding sequence is TGTGCCAGCAGATCTTCAGGGTCGGAGACCCAGTACTTC.

This clonotype appeared many times. This rearrangement joins TRBV24-1 to TRBJ2-5, with a tentative D call TRBD2 (6 bases). Trimming took 9 bases from V and 5 from J, leaving 15 bases between them. Germline lookup yields CDR1 KGHDR and CDR2 SFDVKD. This CDR3 has 13 amino acids. The CDR3 nucleotides are TGTGCCACCGGGACTGGGGCTAGGGAGACCCAGTACTTC. Its translation is CATGTGARETQYF.

There are many counts of this clonotype. The chain joins TRBV6-1 to TRBJ2-7; 9 bases line up with TRBD2. Germline trimming cut 7 bases from V and 5 bases from J; bases unmatched to any gene: 12. Germline values: CDR1 MNHNS, CDR2 SASEGT. The CDR3 consists of 15 residues. The CDR3 loop reads CASKLAGGGSHEQYF. In DNA form, the CDR3 reads TGTGCCAGCAAACTAGCGGGTGGGGGGTCCCACGAGCAGTACTTC.

This clonotype was seen many times. The gene calls are TRBV6-5 and TRBJ1-2; 8 bases are a match to TRBD1. This CDR3 is 14 amino acids long. The V gene end was trimmed by 5 bases and the J gene end by 8 bases; junction bases not matched to a gene: 10. From germline, CDR1 is MNHEY and CDR2 SVGAGI. Written as DNA, the CDR3 is TGTGCCAGCAGTCGCCCAGGACAGGGAAAGGGCTACACCTTC. Translation gives CASSRPGQGKGYTF.

The chain is built from TRBV15 and TRBJ1-1; 8 positions match TRBD1. The CDR3 contains 19 residues. Trimming cost V 4 bases and J 4 bases; bases outside gene matches: 20. The germline V gene encodes CDR1 LNHNV and CDR2 YYDKDF (reference sequence). The CDR3 coding sequence is TGTGCCACCAGCAATCATCCATCCGTACCGACAGGGGCGGGCACTGAAGCTTTCTTT. It specifies CATSNHPSVPTGAGTEAFF.

In its sample, this clonotype was seen many times. V is TRBV5-1 and J is TRBJ1-2, with D possibly matching TRBD1 (6 bases). The CDR3 extends over 13 amino acids. CDR1 and CDR2 from the germline V gene are SGHRS and YFSETQ. V gave up 2 bases and J gave up 7 bases, with 12 bases separating them. In DNA form, the CDR3 reads TGCGCCAGCAGCTTCGCTGGGGGGGCTGGCTACACCTTC. It is translated as CASSFAGGAGYTF.

The genes are TRBV12-3 or TRBV12-4 and TRBJ1-2; the D gene is possibly TRBD1 (6 bases). This CDR3 spans 13 amino acids. V lost 7 bases and J 4 bases, leaving 13 bases between the germline ends. The CDR3 nucleotides read TGTGCCAGCACCACGAACAGGGTCTATGGCTACACCTTC. Its translation is CASTTNRVYGYTF.

The chain joins TRBV6-1 to TRBJ2-7, with D perhaps matching TRBD1 or TRBD2 (5 bases each). CDR1 and CDR2 (germline): MNHNS, SASEGT. Trimming took off 8 bases at V and 3 bases at J, with 14 bases between the two ends. This CDR3 is 13 amino acids long. CDR3 coding DNA: TGTGCCAGCGCCGGGACGTCCCTCTACGAGCAGTACTTC. The encoded protein is CASAGTSLYEQYF.

The genes are TRBV30 and TRBJ2-7; D remains unclear. The CDR3 has 13 amino acids. Trimming removed 4 bases from V and 1 base from J, with 11 bases in between. Germline V gives CDR1 GTSNPN, CDR2 SVGIG (reference sequence). CDR3 bases: TGTGCCTGGATTTCGTCAGCTTCCTACGAGCAGTACTTC. Its protein is CAWISSASYEQYF.

The sample holds many counts of this clonotype. This sequence joins TRBV19 and TRBJ1-5; 9 nucleotides line up with TRBD1. The CDR3 is 14 amino acids. V was clipped by 5 bases and J by 6 bases; unmatched bases: 5. Per the germline V gene, CDR1 is LNHDA and CDR2 is SQIVND (reference sequence). The CDR3 DNA sequence: TGTGCCAGTAGTTTACAGGGGGCGAGTCAGCCCCAGCATTTT. It specifies CASSLQGASQPQHF.

This clonotype has a count of ten or more. This chain uses TRBV6-1 with TRBJ1-5; D remains unclear. Trimming pared 6 bases from V and 0 bases from J, leaving 9 bases between. Germline V lookup: CDR1 MNHNS, CDR2 SASEGT. This CDR3 is 14 amino acids long. The CDR3 coding sequence is TGTGCCAGCAGAGACGGTTATAGCAATCAGCCCCAGCATTTT. Residues: CASRDGYSNQPQHF.